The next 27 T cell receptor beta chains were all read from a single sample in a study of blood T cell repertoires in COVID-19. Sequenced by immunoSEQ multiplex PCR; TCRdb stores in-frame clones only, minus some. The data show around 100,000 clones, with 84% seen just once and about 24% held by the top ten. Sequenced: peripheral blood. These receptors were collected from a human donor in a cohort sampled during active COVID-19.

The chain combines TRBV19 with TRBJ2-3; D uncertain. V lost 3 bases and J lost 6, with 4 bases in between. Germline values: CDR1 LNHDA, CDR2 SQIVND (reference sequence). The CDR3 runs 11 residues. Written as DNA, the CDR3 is TGTGCCAGTAGTATTATGGATACGCAGTATTTT. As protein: CASSIMDTQYF.

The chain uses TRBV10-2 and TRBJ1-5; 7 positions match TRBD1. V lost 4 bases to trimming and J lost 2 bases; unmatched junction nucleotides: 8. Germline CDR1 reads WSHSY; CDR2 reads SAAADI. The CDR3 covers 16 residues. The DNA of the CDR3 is TGCGCCAGCAGTGGGACTACAGGGGCAGGCAATCAGCCCCAGCATTTT. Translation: CASSGTTGAGNQPQHF.

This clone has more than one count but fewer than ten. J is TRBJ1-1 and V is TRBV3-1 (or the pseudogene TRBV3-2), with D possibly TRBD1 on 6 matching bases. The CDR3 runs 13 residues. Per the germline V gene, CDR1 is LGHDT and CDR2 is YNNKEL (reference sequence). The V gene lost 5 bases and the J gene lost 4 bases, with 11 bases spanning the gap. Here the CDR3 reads CASSDGGVTEAFF. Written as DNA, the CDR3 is TGTGCCAGCAGCGATGGGGGCGTCACTGAAGCTTTCTTT.

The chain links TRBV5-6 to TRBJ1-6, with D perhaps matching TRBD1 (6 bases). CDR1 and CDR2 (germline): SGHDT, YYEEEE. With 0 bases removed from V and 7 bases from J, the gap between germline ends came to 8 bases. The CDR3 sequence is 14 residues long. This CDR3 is CASSLAGVNSPLHF. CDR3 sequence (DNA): TGTGCCAGCAGCTTGGCAGGGGTCAATTCACCCCTCCACTTT.

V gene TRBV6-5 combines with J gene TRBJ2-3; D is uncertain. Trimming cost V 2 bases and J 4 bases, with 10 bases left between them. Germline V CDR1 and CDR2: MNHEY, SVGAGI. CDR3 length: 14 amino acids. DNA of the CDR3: TGTGCCAGCAGTTACCTGACGGGTGCAGATACGCAGTATTTT. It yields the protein CASSYLTGADTQYF.

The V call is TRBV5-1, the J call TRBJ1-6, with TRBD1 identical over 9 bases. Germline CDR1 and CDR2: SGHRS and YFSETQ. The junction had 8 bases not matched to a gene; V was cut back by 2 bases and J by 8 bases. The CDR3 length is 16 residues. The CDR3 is CASSLQGAAKDSPLHF. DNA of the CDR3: TGCGCCAGCAGCTTACAGGGGGCCGCTAAGGATTCACCCCTCCACTTT.

The CDR3 sequence is CATSDRGPSTDTQYF. In DNA, the CDR3 is TGTGCCACCAGTGACAGGGGACCTAGCACAGATACGCAGTATTTT. The V and J genes are TRBV24-1 and TRBJ2-3; D is perhaps TRBD1 (6 bases). V dropped 4 bases and J dropped 0 bases, with 10 bases sitting between them. Germline CDR1 reads KGHDR; CDR2 reads SFDVKD. This CDR3 contains 15 residues.

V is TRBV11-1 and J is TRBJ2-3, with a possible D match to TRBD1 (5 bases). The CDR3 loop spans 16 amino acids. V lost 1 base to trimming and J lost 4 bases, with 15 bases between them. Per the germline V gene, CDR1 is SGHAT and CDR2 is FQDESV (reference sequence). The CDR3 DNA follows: TGTGCCAGCAGCTTAGGGGCAGGGCCCAGCGCAGATACGCAGTATTTT. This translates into CASSLGAGPSADTQYF.

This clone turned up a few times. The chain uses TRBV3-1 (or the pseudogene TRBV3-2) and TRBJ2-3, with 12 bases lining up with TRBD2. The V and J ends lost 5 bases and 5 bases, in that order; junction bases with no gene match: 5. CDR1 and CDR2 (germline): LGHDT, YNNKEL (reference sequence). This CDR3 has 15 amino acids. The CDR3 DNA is TGTGCCAGCAGCGCGGGACTAGCGGGTTTAGATACGCAGTATTTT. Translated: CASSAGLAGLDTQYF.

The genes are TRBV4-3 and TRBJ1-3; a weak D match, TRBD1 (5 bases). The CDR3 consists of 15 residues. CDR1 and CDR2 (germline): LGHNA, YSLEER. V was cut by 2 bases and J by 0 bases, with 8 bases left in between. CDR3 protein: CASSQNRFSGNTIYF. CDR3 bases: TGCGCCAGCAGCCAAAACAGGTTCTCTGGAAACACCATATATTTT.

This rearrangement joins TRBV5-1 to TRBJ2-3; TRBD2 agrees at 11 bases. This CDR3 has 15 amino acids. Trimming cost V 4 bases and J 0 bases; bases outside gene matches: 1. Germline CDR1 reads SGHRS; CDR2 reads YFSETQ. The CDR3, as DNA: TGCGCCAGCAGCCGACTAGCGGGAAGCACAGATACGCAGTATTTT. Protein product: CASSRLAGSTDTQYF.

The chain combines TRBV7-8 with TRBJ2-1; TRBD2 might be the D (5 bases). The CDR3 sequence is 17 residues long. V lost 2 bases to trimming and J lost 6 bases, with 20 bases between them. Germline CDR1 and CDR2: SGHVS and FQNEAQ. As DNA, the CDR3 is TGTGCCAGCAGCTTAAGGGTTGGGAGCAGCTACGGCAATGAGCAGTTCTTC. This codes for CASSLRVGSSYGNEQFF.

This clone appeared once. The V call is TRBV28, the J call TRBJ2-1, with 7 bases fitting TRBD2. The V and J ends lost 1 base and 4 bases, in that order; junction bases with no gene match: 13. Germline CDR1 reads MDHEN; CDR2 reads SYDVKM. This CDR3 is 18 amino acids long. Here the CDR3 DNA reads TGTGCCAGCAGTTTATCCCCCCATGAGCGGGATGGGTACAATGAGCAGTTCTTC. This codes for CASSLSPHERDGYNEQFF.

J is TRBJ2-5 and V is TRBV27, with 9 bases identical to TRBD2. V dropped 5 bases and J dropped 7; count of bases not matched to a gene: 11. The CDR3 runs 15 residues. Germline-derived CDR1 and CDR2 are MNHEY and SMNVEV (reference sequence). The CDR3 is CASSLGASGVGTQYF. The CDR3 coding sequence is TGTGCCAGCAGTCTCGGGGCTAGCGGGGTTGGGACCCAGTACTTC.

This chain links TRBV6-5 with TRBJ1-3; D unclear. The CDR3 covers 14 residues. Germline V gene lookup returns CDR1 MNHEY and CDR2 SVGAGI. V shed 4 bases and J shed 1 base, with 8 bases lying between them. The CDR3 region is CASSFSSSGNTIYF. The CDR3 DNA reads TGTGCCAGCAGTTTCTCCAGTTCTGGAAACACCATATATTTT.

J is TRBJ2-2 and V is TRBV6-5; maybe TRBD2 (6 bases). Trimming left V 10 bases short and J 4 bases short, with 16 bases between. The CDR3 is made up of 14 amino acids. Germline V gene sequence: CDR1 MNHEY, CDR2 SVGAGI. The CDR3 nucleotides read TGTGCCACCCTGGGGGGTAAGGGCACCGGGGAGCTGTTTTTT. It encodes CATLGGKGTGELFF.

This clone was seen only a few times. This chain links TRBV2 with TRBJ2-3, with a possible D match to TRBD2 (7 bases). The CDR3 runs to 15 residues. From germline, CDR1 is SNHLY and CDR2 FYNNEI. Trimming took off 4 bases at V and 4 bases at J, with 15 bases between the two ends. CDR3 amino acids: CASSVGGGAADTQYF. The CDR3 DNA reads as TGTGCCAGCAGTGTTGGGGGGGGCGCAGCAGATACGCAGTATTTT.

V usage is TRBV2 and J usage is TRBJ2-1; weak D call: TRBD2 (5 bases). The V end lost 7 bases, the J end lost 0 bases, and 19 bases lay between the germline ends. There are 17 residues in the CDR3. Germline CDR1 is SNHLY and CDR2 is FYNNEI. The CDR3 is CASKRRLLVTSYNEQFF. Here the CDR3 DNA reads TGTGCCAGCAAAAGGAGGTTACTAGTGACCTCCTACAATGAGCAGTTCTTC.

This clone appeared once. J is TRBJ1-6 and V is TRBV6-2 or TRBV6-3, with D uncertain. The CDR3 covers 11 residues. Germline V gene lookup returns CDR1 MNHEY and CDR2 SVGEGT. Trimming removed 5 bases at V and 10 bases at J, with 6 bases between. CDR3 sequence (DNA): TGTGCCAGCAGTGGAGACTCACCCCTCCACTTT. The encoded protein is CASSGDSPLHF.

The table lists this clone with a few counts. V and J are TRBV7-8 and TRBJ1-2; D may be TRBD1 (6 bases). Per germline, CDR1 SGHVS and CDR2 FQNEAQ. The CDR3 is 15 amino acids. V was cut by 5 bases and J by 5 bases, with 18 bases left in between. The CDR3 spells CASSRSRGGPYGYTF. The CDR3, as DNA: TGTGCCAGCAGCCGCAGTCGAGGGGGACCATATGGCTACACCTTC. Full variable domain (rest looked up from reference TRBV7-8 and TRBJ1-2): GAGVSQSPRYKVAKRGQDVALRCDPISGHVSLFWYQQALGQGPEFLTYFQNEAQLDKSGLPSDRFFAERPEGSVSTLKIQRTQQEDSAVYLCASSRSRGGPYGYTFGSGTRLTVV.

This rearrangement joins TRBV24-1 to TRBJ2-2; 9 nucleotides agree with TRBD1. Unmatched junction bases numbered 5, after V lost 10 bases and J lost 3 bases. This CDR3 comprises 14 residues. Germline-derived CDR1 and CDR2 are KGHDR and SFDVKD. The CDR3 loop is CATERDRDTGELFF. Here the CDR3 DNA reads TGTGCCACTGAGAGGGACAGGGACACCGGGGAGCTGTTTTTT.

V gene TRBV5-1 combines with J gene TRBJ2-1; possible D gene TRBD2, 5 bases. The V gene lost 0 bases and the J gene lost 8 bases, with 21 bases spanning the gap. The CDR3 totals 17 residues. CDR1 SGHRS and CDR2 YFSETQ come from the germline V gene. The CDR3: CASSLVGEILSLDEQFF. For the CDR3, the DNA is TGCGCCAGCAGCTTGGTCGGGGAAATCTTAAGTTTGGATGAGCAGTTCTTC.

The CDR3 region is CASSRTGSGNTIYF. The DNA of the CDR3 is TGTGCCAGCAGCCGTACGGGGTCTGGAAACACCATATATTTT. The rearrangement uses TRBV9 and TRBJ1-3, with D uncertain. Germline V gene data show CDR1 as SGDLS and CDR2 as YYNGEE. The germline V and J ends were trimmed by 4 bases and 1 base, with 9 bases remaining between them. CDR3 length: 14 residues. Full variable domain (rest looked up from reference TRBV9 and TRBJ1-3): DSGVTQTPKHLITATGQRVTLRCSPRSGDLSVYWYQQSLDQGLQFLIQYYNGEERAKGNILERFSAQQFPDLHSELNLSSLELGDSALYFCASSRTGSGNTIYFGEGSWLTVV.

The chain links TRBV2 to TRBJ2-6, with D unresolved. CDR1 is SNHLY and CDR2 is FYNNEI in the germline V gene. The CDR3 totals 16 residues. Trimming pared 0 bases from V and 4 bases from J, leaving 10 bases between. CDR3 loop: CASSEASQAGANVLTF. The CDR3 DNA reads TGTGCCAGCAGTGAAGCTTCCCAGGCCGGGGCCAACGTCCTGACTTTC.

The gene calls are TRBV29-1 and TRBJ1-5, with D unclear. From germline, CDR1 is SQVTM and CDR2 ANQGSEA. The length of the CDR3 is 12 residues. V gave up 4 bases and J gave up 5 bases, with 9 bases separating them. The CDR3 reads CSVVYGDQPQHF. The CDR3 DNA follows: TGCAGCGTTGTATACGGAGATCAGCCCCAGCATTTT.

The CDR3 spells CASSYGGGTSGNTIYF. The CDR3 bases are TGTGCCAGCAGTTATGGAGGGGGCACATCTGGAAACACCATATATTTT. The chain recombines TRBV6-6 with TRBJ1-3; TRBD1 aligns across 7 bases. Losses at the gene ends were 3 bases for V and 1 base for J; bases not matched to a gene: 6. In germline, CDR1 is MNHNY, CDR2 SVGAGI (reference sequence). The CDR3 has 16 residues.

The CDR3 reads CASRQGTGRGEKLFF. DNA for the CDR3: TGTGCCAGCAGACAAGGGACAGGGAGAGGGGAAAAACTGTTTTTT. The chain carries TRBV5-5 and TRBJ1-4; 9 bases align to TRBD1. Trimming removed 5 bases from V and 8 bases from J; junction bases left unmatched: 10. In germline, CDR1 is SGHKS, CDR2 YYEKEE (reference sequence). This CDR3 region has 15 residues.